Described below is a single TCR beta chain sequence and its context. On the basis of clinical symptoms, serum thyroxine and TRAb, thyroid ultrasound and orbital computed tomography, diagnoses were made. A sample of blood taken at first hyperthyroidism diagnosis preceded any ophthalmopathy symptoms. The CDR3 contains 15 residues. The V gene lost 7 bases and the J gene lost 0 bases, with 14 bases spanning the gap. CDR1 is MNHNS, CDR2 SASEGT, per germline. This sample stems from a study of T cells in Graves' hyperthyroidism and ophthalmopathy. There were TCR beta CDR3 regions amplified from RNA transcripts. The HTBI set primed first-round TCR CDR3 RT-PCR. TCRdb called the multiplex PCR reads again in MiXCR, with one record for every CDR3 protein. The data hold approximately 400,000 distinct CDR3 sequences, with approximately 14% observed a single time.

The genes are TRBV6-1 and TRBJ2-3, with a weak D call TRBD2 (6 bases). Sequencing was carried out using blood. The sequence was obtained from a woman aged 18-29 years with Graves' hyperthyroidism that later progressed to Graves' ophthalmopathy. CDR3 residues: CASTNSGSSTDTQYF. DNA for the CDR3: TGTGCCAGCACCAATAGCGGTTCTAGCACAGATACGCAGTATTTT.